The present entry profiles one TCR beta chain with its context. The data belong to a study of blood T cells in healthy people across ages. Combining a sample-barcoded 5' primer with a J-beta primer mix, a second PCR ran for roughly 6 to 12 cycles. TCRdb recomputed calls from the 5' RACE reads with MiXCR, one row per CDR3 protein. The sample lists 1.5 million to 1.8 million distinct CDR3 sequences, 35% to 45% seen once, with over 3.5% in the top ten. Sequences were obtained from blood. The TCR originated in a woman in her late teens or twenties in good health.

CDR3 sequence reads: CSVAGELTDTQYF. CDR3 DNA: TGCAGCGTTGCAGGGGAACTCACAGATACGCAGTATTTT. The chain employs TRBV29-1 and TRBJ2-3; D may be TRBD1 (6 bases). Trimming cost V 4 bases and J 2 bases, with 10 bases left between them. The CDR3 covers 13 residues. Germline loops: CDR1 SQVTM, CDR2 ANQGSEA.